This T cell receptor (beta chain) was observed in a study of blood T cell repertoires in COVID-19. Clones were read by immunoSEQ multiplex PCR, and TCRdb kept only the in-frame ones, dropping some. This sample carries approximately 280,000 clones, around 90% of them seen once, and the ten largest clones take around 1.7%. The CDR3 contains 12 residues. V was clipped by 8 bases and J by 2 bases, with 10 bases between them. Germline CDR1 is MNHNY and CDR2 is SVGAGI (reference sequence). The TCR sequence derives from a woman between 18 and 29 years old with acute COVID-19. J is TRBJ2-7 and V is TRBV6-6; D unresolved. Sequenced input: PBMCs or T cells enriched from blood (not recorded which). The CDR3 spells CASGTAAYEQYF. The CDR3 DNA reads TGTGCCAGCGGTACAGCTGCCTACGAGCAGTACTTC.